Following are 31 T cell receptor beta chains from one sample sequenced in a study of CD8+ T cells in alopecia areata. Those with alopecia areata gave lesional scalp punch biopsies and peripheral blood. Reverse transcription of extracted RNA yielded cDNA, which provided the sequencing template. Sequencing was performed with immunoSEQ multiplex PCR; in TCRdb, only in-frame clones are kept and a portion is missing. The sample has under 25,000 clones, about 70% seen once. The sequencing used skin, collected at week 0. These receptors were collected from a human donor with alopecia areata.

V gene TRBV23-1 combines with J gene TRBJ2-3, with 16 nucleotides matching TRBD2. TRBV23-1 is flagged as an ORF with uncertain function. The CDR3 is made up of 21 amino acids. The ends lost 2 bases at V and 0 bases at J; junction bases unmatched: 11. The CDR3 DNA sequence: TGCGCCAGCAGTCAACTTATTCCGGGACTAGCGGGGGGGCCTAGCACAGATACGCAGTATTTT. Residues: CASSQLIPGLAGGPSTDTQYF.

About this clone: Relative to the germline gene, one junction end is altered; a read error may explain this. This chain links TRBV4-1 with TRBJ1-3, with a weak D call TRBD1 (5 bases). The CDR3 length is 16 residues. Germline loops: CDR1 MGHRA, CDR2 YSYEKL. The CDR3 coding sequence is TGTGCCAGCAGCCAAGCCGAAGGGGCGGCTGGAAACACCATATATTTT. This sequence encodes CASSQAEGAAGNTIYF.

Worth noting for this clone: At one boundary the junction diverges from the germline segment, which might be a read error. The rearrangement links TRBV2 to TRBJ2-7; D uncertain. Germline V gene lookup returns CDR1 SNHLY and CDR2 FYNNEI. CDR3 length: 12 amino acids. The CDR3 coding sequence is TGTACCAGCAGTGAAGGCTACTACGAGCAGTACTTC. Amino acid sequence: CTSSEGYYEQYF. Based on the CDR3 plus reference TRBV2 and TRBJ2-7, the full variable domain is EPEVTQTPSHQVTQMGQEVILRCVPISNHLYFYWYRQILGQKVEFLVSFYNNEISEKSEIFDDQFSVERPDGSNFTLKIRSTKLEDSAMYFCTSSEGYYEQYFGPGTRLTVT.

The CDR3, as DNA: TGTGCCAGCTTAACAGGGGGCGCGGACACTGAAGCTTTCTTT. Translating gives CASLTGGADTEAFF. The chain carries TRBV18 and TRBJ1-1; 9 bases agree with TRBD1. The V gene's germline CDR1 is KGHSH and CDR2 LQKENI. The V gene end was trimmed by 7 bases and the J gene end by 3 bases; junction bases not matched to a gene: 6. The CDR3 is made up of 14 amino acids.

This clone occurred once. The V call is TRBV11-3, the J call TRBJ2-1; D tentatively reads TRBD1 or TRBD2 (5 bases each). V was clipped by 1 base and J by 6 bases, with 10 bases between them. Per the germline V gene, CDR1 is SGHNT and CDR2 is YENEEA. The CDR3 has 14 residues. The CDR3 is CASSLGGYGNEQFF. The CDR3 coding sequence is TGTGCCAGCAGCTTAGGGGGGTACGGCAATGAGCAGTTCTTC.

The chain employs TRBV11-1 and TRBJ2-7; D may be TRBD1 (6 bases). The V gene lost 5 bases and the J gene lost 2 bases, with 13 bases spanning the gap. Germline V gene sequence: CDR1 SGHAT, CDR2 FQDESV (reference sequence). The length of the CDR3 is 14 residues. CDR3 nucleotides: TGTGCCAGCAGCCCTACAGGGAATACCTACGAGCAGTACTTC. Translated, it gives CASSPTGNTYEQYF.

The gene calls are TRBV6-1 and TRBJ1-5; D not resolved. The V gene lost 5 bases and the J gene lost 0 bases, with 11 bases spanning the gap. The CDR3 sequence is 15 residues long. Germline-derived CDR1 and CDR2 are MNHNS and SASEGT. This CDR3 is CASSIGSGSNQPQHF. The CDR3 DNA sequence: TGTGCCAGCAGTATCGGGTCAGGTAGCAATCAGCCCCAGCATTTT.

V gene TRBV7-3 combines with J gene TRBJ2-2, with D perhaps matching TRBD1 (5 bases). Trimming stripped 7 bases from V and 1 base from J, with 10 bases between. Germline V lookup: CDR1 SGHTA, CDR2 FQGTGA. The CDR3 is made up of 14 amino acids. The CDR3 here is CASTVQGNTGELFF. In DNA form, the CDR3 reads TGTGCCAGCACTGTTCAGGGGAACACCGGGGAGCTGTTTTTT. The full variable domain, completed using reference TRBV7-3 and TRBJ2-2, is GAGVSQTPSNKVTEKGKYVELRCDPISGHTALYWYRQSLGQGPEFLIYFQGTGAADDSGLPNDRFFAVRPEGSVSTLKIQRTERGDSAVYLCASTVQGNTGELFFGEGSRLTVL.

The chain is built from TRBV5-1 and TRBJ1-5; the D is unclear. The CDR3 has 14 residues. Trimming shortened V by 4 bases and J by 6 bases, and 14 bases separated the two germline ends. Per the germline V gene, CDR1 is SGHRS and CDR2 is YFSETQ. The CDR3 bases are TGCGCCAGCAGCCATGTATCAGGTGTTCAGCCCCAGCATTTT. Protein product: CASSHVSGVQPQHF. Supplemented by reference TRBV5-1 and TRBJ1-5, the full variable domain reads KAGVTQTPRYLIKTRGQQVTLSCSPISGHRSVSWYQQTPGQGLQFLFEYFSETQRNKGNFPGRFSGRQFSNSRSEMNVSTLELGDSALYLCASSHVSGVQPQHFGDGTRLSIL.

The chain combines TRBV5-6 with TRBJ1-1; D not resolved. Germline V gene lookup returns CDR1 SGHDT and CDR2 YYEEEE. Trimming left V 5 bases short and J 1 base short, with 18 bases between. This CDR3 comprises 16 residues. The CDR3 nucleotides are TGTGCCAGCAGTTACATCCGAGGAGAGTCGAACACTGAAGCTTTCTTT. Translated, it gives CASSYIRGESNTEAFF.

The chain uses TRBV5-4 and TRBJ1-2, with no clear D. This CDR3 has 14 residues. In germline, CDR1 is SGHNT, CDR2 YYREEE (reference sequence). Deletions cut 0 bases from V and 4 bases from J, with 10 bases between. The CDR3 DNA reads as TGTGCCAGCAGCTTGGGCAGCTCCATCTATGGCTACACCTTC. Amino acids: CASSLGSSIYGYTF.

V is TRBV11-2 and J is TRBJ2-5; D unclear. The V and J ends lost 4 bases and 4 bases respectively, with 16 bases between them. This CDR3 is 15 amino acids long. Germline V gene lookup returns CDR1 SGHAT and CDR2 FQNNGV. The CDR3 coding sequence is TGTGCCAGCAGCTCCCCGGGTGGAGTGGGAGAGACCCAGTACTTC. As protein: CASSSPGGVGETQYF. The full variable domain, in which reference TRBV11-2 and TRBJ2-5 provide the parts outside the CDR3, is EAGVAQSPRYKIIEKRQSVAFWCNPISGHATLYWYQQILGQGPKLLIQFQNNGVVDDSQLPKDRFSAERLKGVDSTLKIQPAKLEDSAVYLCASSSPGGVGETQYFGPGTRLLVL.

This CDR3 is CASSTSGGVDEQFF. CDR3 bases: TGTGCCAGCAGCACTAGCGGGGGGGTCGATGAGCAGTTCTTC. The chain couples TRBV7-6 to TRBJ2-1; TRBD2 agrees at 13 bases. Trimming removed 5 bases from V and 8 bases from J; junction bases left unmatched: 3. The CDR3 has 14 amino acids. Looked up from germline, CDR1 is SGHVS and CDR2 is FNYEAQ.

CDR3 sequence (DNA): TGTGCCAGTAGCTGGCCGGGCCTAACCGACAATGAGCAGTTCTTC. Encoded protein: CASSWPGLTDNEQFF. The gene calls are TRBV19 and TRBJ2-1, with D unresolved. Germline values: CDR1 LNHDA, CDR2 SQIVND (reference sequence). The length of the CDR3 is 15 residues. V lost 6 bases to trimming and J lost 5 bases, with 17 bases between them.

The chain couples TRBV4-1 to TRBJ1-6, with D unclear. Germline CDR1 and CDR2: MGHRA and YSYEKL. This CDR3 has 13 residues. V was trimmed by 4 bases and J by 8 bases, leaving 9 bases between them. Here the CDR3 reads CASSPMRDSPLHF. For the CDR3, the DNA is TGCGCCAGCAGCCCCATGAGGGATTCACCCCTCCACTTT.

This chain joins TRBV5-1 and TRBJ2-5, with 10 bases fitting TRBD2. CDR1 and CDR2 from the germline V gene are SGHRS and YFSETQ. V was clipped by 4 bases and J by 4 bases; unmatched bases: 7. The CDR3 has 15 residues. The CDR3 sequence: CASSGGAGGPETQYF. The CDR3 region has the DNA TGCGCCAGCAGCGGGGGAGCGGGGGGGCCAGAGACCCAGTACTTC.

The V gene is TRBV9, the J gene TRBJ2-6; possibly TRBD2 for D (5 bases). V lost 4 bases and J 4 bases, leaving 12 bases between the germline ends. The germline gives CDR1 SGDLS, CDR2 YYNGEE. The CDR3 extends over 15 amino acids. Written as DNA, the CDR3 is TGTGCCAGCAGCCCGGACTGGAGGGGGGCCAACGTCCTGACTTTC. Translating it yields CASSPDWRGANVLTF.

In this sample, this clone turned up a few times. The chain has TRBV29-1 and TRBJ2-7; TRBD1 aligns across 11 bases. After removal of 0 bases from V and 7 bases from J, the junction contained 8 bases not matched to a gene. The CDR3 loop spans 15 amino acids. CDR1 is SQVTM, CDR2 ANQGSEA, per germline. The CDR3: CSVEERGQGAREQYF. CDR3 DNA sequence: TGCAGCGTTGAAGAAAGAGGACAGGGGGCTCGGGAGCAGTACTTC.

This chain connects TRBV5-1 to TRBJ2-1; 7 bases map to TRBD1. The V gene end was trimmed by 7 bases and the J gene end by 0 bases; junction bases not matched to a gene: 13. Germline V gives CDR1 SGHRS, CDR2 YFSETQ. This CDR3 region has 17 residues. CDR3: CASAGTVSSSSYNEQFF. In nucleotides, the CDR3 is TGCGCCAGCGCTGGGACAGTGTCCTCATCCTCCTACAATGAGCAGTTCTTC.

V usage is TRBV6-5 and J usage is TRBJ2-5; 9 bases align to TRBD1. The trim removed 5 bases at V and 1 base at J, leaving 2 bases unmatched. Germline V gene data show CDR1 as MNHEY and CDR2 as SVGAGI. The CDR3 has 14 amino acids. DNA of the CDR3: TGTGCCAGCAGTGAGACAGGGGGCCAAGAGACCCAGTACTTC. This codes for CASSETGGQETQYF.

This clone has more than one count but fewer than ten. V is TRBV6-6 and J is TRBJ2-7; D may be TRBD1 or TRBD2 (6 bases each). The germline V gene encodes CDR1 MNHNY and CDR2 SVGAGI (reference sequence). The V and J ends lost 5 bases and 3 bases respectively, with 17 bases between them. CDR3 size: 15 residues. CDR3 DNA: TGTGCCAGCAGTAAGTCTCCGGGGGCCAACTACGAGCAGTACTTC. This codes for CASSKSPGANYEQYF.

CDR3 DNA: TGTGCCAGTAGTATGGGGTTATCATCCTACGAGCAGTACTTC. Protein sequence: CASSMGLSSYEQYF. The chain employs TRBV19 and TRBJ2-7; no definite D call. The germline CDR1 and CDR2 sequences are LNHDA and SQIVND (reference sequence). The CDR3 has 14 amino acids. V shed 3 bases and J shed 1 base, with 10 bases lying between them.

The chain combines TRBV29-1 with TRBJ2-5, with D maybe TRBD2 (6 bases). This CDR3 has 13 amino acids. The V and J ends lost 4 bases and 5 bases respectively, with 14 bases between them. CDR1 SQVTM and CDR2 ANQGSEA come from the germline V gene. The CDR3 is CSVGSGLLETQYF. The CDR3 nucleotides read TGCAGCGTTGGCTCGGGACTTCTGGAGACCCAGTACTTC.

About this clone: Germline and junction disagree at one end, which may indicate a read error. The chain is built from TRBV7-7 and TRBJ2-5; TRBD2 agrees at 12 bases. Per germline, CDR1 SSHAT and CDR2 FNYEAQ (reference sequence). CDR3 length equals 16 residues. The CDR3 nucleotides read TGTGCTAGCAGCGTTGGACTAGCGGGGTCTCAAGAGACCCAGTACTTC. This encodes CASSVGLAGSQETQYF. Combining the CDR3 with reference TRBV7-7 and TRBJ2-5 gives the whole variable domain GAGVSQSPRYKVTKRGQDVTLRCDPISSHATLYWYQQALGQGPEFLTYFNYEAQPDKSGLPSDRFSAERPEGSISTLTIQRTEQRDSAMYRCASSVGLAGSQETQYFGPGTRLLVL.

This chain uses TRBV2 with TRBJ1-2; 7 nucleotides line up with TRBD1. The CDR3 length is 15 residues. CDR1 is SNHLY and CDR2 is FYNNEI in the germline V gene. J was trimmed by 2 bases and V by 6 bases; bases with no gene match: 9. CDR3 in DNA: TGTGCCAGCAGCTGGAAGGGACAGTACAACTATGGCTACACCTTC. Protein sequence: CASSWKGQYNYGYTF.

For the CDR3, the DNA is TGTGCCAGCTCACCGGGGGCAGAGAATGAGCAGTTCTTC. This gives the protein CASSPGAENEQFF. The chain combines TRBV18 with TRBJ2-1; possible D gene TRBD1, 6 bases. V was cut by 3 bases and J by 7 bases, with 10 bases left in between. CDR3 length: 13 residues. Germline lookup yields CDR1 KGHSH and CDR2 LQKENI.

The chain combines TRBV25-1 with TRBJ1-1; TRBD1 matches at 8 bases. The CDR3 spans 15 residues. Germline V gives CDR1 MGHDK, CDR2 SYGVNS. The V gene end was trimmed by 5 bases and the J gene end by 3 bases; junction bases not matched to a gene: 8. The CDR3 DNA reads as TGTGCCAGCAGTAGAGGGGACAGGCGGGACACTGAAGCTTTCTTT. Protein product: CASSRGDRRDTEAFF.

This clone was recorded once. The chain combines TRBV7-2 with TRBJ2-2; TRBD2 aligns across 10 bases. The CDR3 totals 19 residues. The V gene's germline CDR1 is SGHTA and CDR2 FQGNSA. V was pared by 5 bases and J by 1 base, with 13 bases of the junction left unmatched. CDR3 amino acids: CASSPRGLASRRNTGELFF. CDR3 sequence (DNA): TGTGCCAGCAGCCCTCGGGGACTAGCGAGTCGTAGGAACACCGGGGAGCTGTTTTTT.

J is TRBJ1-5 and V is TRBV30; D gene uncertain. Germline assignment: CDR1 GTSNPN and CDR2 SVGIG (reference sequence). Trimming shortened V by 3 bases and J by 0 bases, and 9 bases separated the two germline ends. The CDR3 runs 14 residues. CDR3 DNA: TGTGCCTGGAGGGAAGTCCCTAGCAATCAGCCCCAGCATTTT. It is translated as CAWREVPSNQPQHF.

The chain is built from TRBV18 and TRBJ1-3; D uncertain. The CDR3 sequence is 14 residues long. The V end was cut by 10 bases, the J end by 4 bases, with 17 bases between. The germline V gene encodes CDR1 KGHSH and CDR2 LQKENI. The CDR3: CAKYFGVYGNTIYF. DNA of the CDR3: TGTGCCAAATACTTCGGGGTCTACGGAAACACCATATATTTT.

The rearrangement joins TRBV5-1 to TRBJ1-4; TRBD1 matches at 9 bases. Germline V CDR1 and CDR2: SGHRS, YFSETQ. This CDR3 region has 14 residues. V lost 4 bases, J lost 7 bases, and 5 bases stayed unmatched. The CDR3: CASSPDRGGEKLFF. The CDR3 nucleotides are TGCGCCAGCAGCCCGGACAGGGGAGGTGAAAAACTGTTTTTT.